The 12 T cell receptor beta chains presented below share a single source sample, sequenced in a study of T cell changes during pregnancy in multiple sclerosis (dated by TCRdb to between 2017 and 2020). Library preparation employed the immunoSEQ multiplex PCR assay. TCRdb mirrors the immuneACCESS table, restricted to in-frame sequences. Some clones are absent from its copies; in checked studies, under half trace to an unresolved V gene, and the reason for the others is unknown. Across this sample there are almost 95,000 clones, with approximately 92% seen only once. Jointly, the top ten make up about 1.5% of the sample. Here the sequenced sample was peripheral blood, taken in the first trimester of pregnancy. The origin of the receptors is a female donor with multiple sclerosis, enrolled in a pregnancy study.

The chain combines TRBV19 with TRBJ2-3; 9 positions match TRBD2. The CDR3 spans 18 residues. CDR1 is LNHDA, CDR2 SQIVND, per germline (reference sequence). V lost 3 bases and J lost 4; bases outside the gene matches: 14. The CDR3 protein is CASSIRHAGLAYPDTQYF. DNA for the CDR3: TGTGCCAGTAGTATCCGCCATGCGGGACTAGCCTATCCAGATACGCAGTATTTT.

The chain employs TRBV18 and TRBJ2-7, with TRBD2 as a possible D gene (6 bases). V lost 0 bases and J 6 bases, leaving 12 bases between the germline ends. From germline, CDR1 is KGHSH and CDR2 LQKENI. The CDR3 is made up of 14 amino acids. This chain's CDR3 is CASSPPGRGLEQYF. CDR3 coding DNA: TGTGCCAGCTCACCACCGGGGCGGGGCCTCGAGCAGTACTTC.

This chain connects TRBV7-8 to TRBJ2-1; D is possibly TRBD1 (8 bases). Trimming took off 1 base at V and 4 bases at J, with 17 bases between the two ends. The germline gives CDR1 SGHVS, CDR2 FQNEAQ. There are 17 residues in the CDR3. CDR3 nucleotides: TGTGCCAGCAGCTTAGATACAGGGGGGGGTCTTTACAATGAGCAGTTCTTC. Translation gives CASSLDTGGGLYNEQFF.

This chain uses TRBV19 with TRBJ1-3; tentatively, D is TRBD1 (6 bases). The CDR3 extends over 15 amino acids. V lost 6 bases to trimming and J lost 0 bases, with 12 bases between them. The V gene's germline CDR1 is LNHDA and CDR2 SQIVND (reference sequence). This CDR3 reads CASSLDSYSGNTIYF. The CDR3 nucleotides read TGTGCCAGTAGCTTGGACAGCTACTCTGGAAACACCATATATTTT. Variable domain in full (rest from reference TRBV19 and TRBJ1-3): DGGITQSPKYLFRKEGQNVTLSCEQNLNHDAMYWYRQDPGQGLRLIYYSQIVNDFQKGDIAEGYSVSREKKESFPLTVTSAQKNPTAFYLCASSLDSYSGNTIYFGEGSWLTVV.

The chain joins TRBV6-1 to TRBJ1-4; possible D gene TRBD1, 5 bases. Germline loops: CDR1 MNHNS, CDR2 SASEGT. The CDR3 has 15 residues. The germline V and J ends were trimmed by 3 bases and 8 bases, with 16 bases remaining between them. The CDR3 sequence is CASSERWGGSEKLFF. The CDR3 DNA reads as TGTGCCAGCAGTGAGAGATGGGGGGGAAGCGAAAAACTGTTTTTT.

The J gene is TRBJ1-1, the V gene TRBV29-1, with D possibly being TRBD1 (5 bases). The germline CDR1 and CDR2 sequences are SQVTM and ANQGSEA. The V end lost 1 base, the J end lost 2 bases, and 11 bases lay between the germline ends. The CDR3 covers 14 residues. As DNA, the CDR3 is TGCAGCGTTGAAGTCGGGCAGGGAAACACTGAAGCTTTCTTT. Its translation is CSVEVGQGNTEAFF.

This rearrangement joins TRBV7-9 to TRBJ2-2; TRBD2 is a possible D gene (5 bases). V dropped 0 bases and J dropped 6 bases, with 8 bases sitting between them. The CDR3 is 14 amino acids. CDR1 SEHNR and CDR2 FQNEAQ come from the germline V gene (reference sequence). CDR3 nucleotides: TGTGCCAGCAGCTTAGCGGGAGAGGCCGGGGAGCTGTTTTTT. This codes for CASSLAGEAGELFF.

The rearrangement links TRBV4-3 to TRBJ2-1; D might be TRBD2 (5 bases). The CDR3 covers 15 residues. V shed 5 bases and J shed 4 bases, with 15 bases lying between them. CDR1 is LGHNA and CDR2 is YSLEER in the germline V gene. CDR3 coding DNA: TGCGCCAGCAGCAGCGGTAGCGCCGCGTACAATGAGCAGTTCTTC. Its protein is CASSSGSAAYNEQFF.

This chain uses TRBV18 with TRBJ1-1, with D possibly being TRBD1 (5 bases). V was shortened by 4 bases and J by 3 bases, with 18 bases between the two germline ends. Looked up from germline, CDR1 is KGHSH and CDR2 is LQKENI. The CDR3 has 16 residues. CDR3 in DNA: TGTGCCAGCTCACTTAAATCAGGGTTTAGGGACACTGAAGCTTTCTTT. Protein sequence: CASSLKSGFRDTEAFF.

This chain uses TRBV7-2 with TRBJ1-2; D is uncertain. Germline loops: CDR1 SGHTA, CDR2 FQGNSA. With 0 bases removed from V and 8 bases from J, the gap between germline ends came to 10 bases. CDR3 size: 13 residues. The CDR3 nucleotides are TGTGCCAGCAGCTTAGCTTTTTCCGCGGGCTACACCTTC. The encoded protein is CASSLAFSAGYTF.

The rearrangement uses TRBV19 and TRBJ2-2; 9 bases agree with TRBD1. Per the germline V gene, CDR1 is LNHDA and CDR2 is SQIVND (reference sequence). The CDR3 loop spans 14 amino acids. Trimming removed 6 bases from V and 3 bases from J; junction bases left unmatched: 2. CDR3 in DNA: TGTGCCAGTAGGACAGGGGGTTACACCGGGGAGCTGTTTTTT. Protein sequence: CASRTGGYTGELFF.

The chain combines TRBV5-1 with TRBJ2-1; D is possibly TRBD1 (6 bases). The germline CDR1 and CDR2 sequences are SGHRS and YFSETQ. The CDR3 runs to 15 residues. V lost 2 bases to trimming and J lost 2 bases, with 11 bases between them. The DNA for the CDR3 is TGCGCCAGCAGCTTTGGGACACCAACCTACAATGAGCAGTTCTTC. Residues: CASSFGTPTYNEQFF.